Presented here are 8 T cell receptor beta chains from one specimen sequenced in a study of cytomegalovirus exposure and HLA in healthy donors. Sequencing used immunoSEQ multiplex PCR; TCRdb keeps in-frame clones, though not all of them. The table shows approximately 64,000 clones, with 80% to 90% occurring only once. Sequencing was carried out using PBMCs. The source of these receptors is a woman aged 18-30 years in good health and CMV-seronegative.

The rearrangement uses TRBV5-1 and TRBJ2-3, with TRBD2 matching over 14 bases. The CDR3 has 17 amino acids. V trimming: 4 bases; J trimming: 8 bases; junction bases outside the gene matches: 12. Germline-derived CDR1 and CDR2 are SGHRS and YFSETQ. The CDR3 spells CASSPAPGTSGRGTQYF. For the CDR3, the DNA is TGCGCCAGCAGCCCTGCACCTGGGACTAGCGGGAGAGGTACGCAGTATTTT.

V gene TRBV2 combines with J gene TRBJ1-1; D unresolved. The germline CDR1 and CDR2 sequences are SNHLY and FYNNEI. V was cut by 8 bases and J by 6 bases, with 19 bases left in between. CDR3 length: 14 amino acids. The CDR3 sequence is CASSRRRAWSEAFF. CDR3 coding DNA: TGTGCCAGCTCGCGGAGGAGGGCTTGGTCTGAAGCTTTCTTT.

This clone was detected only a few times. This chain connects TRBV6-6 to TRBJ2-1, with a tentative D call TRBD2 (5 bases). This CDR3 contains 12 residues. Germline-derived CDR1 and CDR2 are MNHNY and SVGAGI (reference sequence). Trimming shortened V by 6 bases and J by 4 bases, and 7 bases separated the two germline ends. DNA for the CDR3: TGTGCCAGCAGAACTAGTTACAATGAGCAGTTCTTC. As protein: CASRTSYNEQFF.

V and J are TRBV11-2 and TRBJ2-7; 8 nucleotides line up with TRBD1. Germline CDR1 SGHAT, CDR2 FQNNGV. The CDR3 is 15 residues long. V shed 6 bases, J shed 3 bases, and the junction held 10 bases outside the gene matches. The CDR3 reads CASRTTYRGIYEQYF. The CDR3, as DNA: TGTGCCAGCAGAACAACCTACAGGGGGATCTACGAGCAGTACTTC.

The gene calls are TRBV14 and TRBJ1-1; a possible D gene is TRBD1 (6 bases). CDR3 length: 14 amino acids. Between the trimmed V and J ends, which lost 1 base and 4 bases, there was a span of 10 bases. CDR1 is SGHDN, CDR2 FVKESK, per germline. CDR3 bases: TGTGCCAGCAGCCAAGTGCGAGGGGGCACTGAAGCTTTCTTT. Its protein is CASSQVRGGTEAFF.

This chain uses TRBV2 with TRBJ2-7, with a possible D match to TRBD2 (6 bases). Germline values: CDR1 SNHLY, CDR2 FYNNEI. This CDR3 spans 16 amino acids. Trimming shortened V by 3 bases and J by 2 bases, and 17 bases separated the two germline ends. This chain's CDR3 is CASSEAWDSRAYEQYF. In DNA, the CDR3 is TGTGCCAGCAGTGAGGCGTGGGACTCCCGTGCCTACGAGCAGTACTTC.

The rearrangement uses TRBV5-1 and TRBJ2-5; D may be TRBD2 (6 bases). This CDR3 spans 14 amino acids. V shed 4 bases and J shed 2 bases, with 12 bases lying between them. Germline lookup yields CDR1 SGHRS and CDR2 YFSETQ. CDR3 protein: CASSGGTEQETQYF. The CDR3 DNA reads TGCGCCAGCAGCGGGGGGACCGAACAAGAGACCCAGTACTTC.

This chain connects TRBV27 to TRBJ2-1; 14 bases line up with TRBD2. Germline CDR1 MNHEY, CDR2 SMNVEV (reference sequence). V shed 6 bases and J 3 bases; nucleotides not matched to a gene: 10. The CDR3 spans 18 residues. The CDR3 region has the DNA TGTGCCAGCAGGCTCGGGACTAGCGGGAGTAATCGCTACAATGAGCAGTTCTTC. It codes for CASRLGTSGSNRYNEQFF.